This T cell receptor (beta chain) is from a study of beta chain features in type 1 diabetes. Study as a whole: Healthy donors, compared against patients, showed similar age, gender and cell yields. Findings and limits, study-wide: For TCRB rearrangement, an influence of HLA type remained unresolved here. Type 1 diabetes patients showed fewer insertions and more deletions at VDJ junctions. People with Type 1 diabetes carried modestly yet significantly shorter TCRB CDR3s in all four CD4+ subsets.

The CDR3 covers 15 residues. The germline V and J ends were trimmed by 1 base and 6 bases, with 13 bases remaining between them. The germline V gene encodes CDR1 SGHVS and CDR2 FQNEAQ. This clone has a handful of counts. Antigen: not known. Expressed TCRB transcripts got sequenced, as all isolated RNA was reverse transcribed. Some clones are missing from TCRdb's copy, which holds only in-frame ones; the method was immunoSEQ multiplex PCR. The profile shows 240,000 or so clones, approximately 15% of them singletons. The clonotype originates from a man aged 25-45 years with type 1 diabetes. The rearrangement joins TRBV7-8 to TRBJ2-1, with D possibly matching TRBD2 (6 bases). Sequenced: naive CD4+ T cells from blood. CDR3 DNA sequence: TGTGCCAGCAGCTTAGTCGCGGGAATTGGCAATGAGCAGTTCTTC. Translation gives CASSLVAGIGNEQFF.